This TCR beta chain was documented in a study of T cells in Graves' hyperthyroidism and ophthalmopathy. Amplified TCR beta CDR3 regions came from RNA transcripts. TCR CDR3 regions were first amplified by RT-PCR with HTBI primers. MiXCR was run by TCRdb on the multiplex PCR reads, yielding one entry per CDR3 protein. The profile shows about 540,000 distinct CDR3 sequences, around 46% of them singletons. The CDR3 runs 12 residues. The germline V gene has CDR1 SGHTS and CDR2 YDEGEE. The V end was cut by 3 bases, the J end by 4 bases, with 8 bases between. This clonotype was detected many times. The sequence derives from a woman between 18 and 29 years old with Graves' hyperthyroidism. Material for sequencing was peripheral blood or thyroid tissue (not recorded which). The V and J genes are TRBV5-8 and TRBJ2-7; D call uncertain. This CDR3 reads CASSSLRYEQYF. In nucleotides, the CDR3 is TGTGCCAGCAGCTCTTTACGGTACGAGCAGTACTTC.